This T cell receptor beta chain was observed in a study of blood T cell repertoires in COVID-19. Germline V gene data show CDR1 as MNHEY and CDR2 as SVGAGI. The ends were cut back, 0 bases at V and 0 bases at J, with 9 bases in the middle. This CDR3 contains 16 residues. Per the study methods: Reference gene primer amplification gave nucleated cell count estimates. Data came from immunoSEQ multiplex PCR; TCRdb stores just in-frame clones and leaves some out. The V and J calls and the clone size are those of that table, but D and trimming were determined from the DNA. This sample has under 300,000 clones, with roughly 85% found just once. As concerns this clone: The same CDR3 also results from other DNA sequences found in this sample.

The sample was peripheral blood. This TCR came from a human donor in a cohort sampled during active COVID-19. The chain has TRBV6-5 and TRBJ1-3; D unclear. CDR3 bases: TGTGCCAGCAGTTACTCGAGGGAACTCTCTGGAAACACCATATATTTT. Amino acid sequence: CASSYSRELSGNTIYF.